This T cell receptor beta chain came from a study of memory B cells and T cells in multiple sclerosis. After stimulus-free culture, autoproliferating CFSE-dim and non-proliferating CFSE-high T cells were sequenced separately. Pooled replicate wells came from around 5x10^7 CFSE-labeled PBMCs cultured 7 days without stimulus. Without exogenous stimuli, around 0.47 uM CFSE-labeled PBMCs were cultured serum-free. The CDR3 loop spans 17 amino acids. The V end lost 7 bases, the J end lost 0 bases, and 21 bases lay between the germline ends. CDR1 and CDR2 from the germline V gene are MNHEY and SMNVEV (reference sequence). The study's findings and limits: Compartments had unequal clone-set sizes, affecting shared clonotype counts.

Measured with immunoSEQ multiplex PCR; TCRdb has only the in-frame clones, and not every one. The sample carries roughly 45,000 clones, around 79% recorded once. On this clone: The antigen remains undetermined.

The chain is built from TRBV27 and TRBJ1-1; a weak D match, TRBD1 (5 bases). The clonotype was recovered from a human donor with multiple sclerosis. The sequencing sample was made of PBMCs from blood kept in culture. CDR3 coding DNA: TGTGCCAGCACGTGTTTGGGGGTTGTGTGCATGAACACTGAAGCTTTCTTT. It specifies CASTCLGVVCMNTEAFF.